What follows are 19 T cell receptor beta chains derived from one specimen sequenced in a study of cytomegalovirus exposure and HLA in healthy donors. The primer mix had 60 Vbeta and 13 Jbeta primers. This table comes from immunoSEQ multiplex PCR, and its TCRdb copy is limited to in-frame clones, with some not included. The data show under 200,000 clones, roughly 77% seen once. Specimen: PBMCs. The receptor source for this set is a woman younger than 30 in good health and CMV-seronegative.

V gene TRBV6-5 combines with J gene TRBJ1-5, with D possibly matching TRBD1 (5 bases). This CDR3 region has 14 residues. Trimming removed 10 bases from V and 5 bases from J, with 18 bases in between. The V gene's germline CDR1 is MNHEY and CDR2 SVGAGI. The CDR3 DNA is TGTGCCAACAGCCCCGACAGAGGATATCAGCCCCAGCATTTT. Its protein is CANSPDRGYQPQHF.

The chain combines TRBV5-1 with TRBJ2-1; no definite D call. Between the trimmed V and J ends, which lost 2 bases and 6 bases, there was a span of 12 bases. In germline, CDR1 is SGHRS, CDR2 YFSETQ. CDR3 length: 14 residues. CDR3 nucleotide sequence: TGCGCCAGCAGCTTAGTCAGTGGTCTCAATGAGCAGTTCTTC. As protein: CASSLVSGLNEQFF.

DNA for the CDR3: TGCGCCAGCAGCTTGCCTGAGGGACAGGGAGCTTCGCCCCTCCACTTT. Amino acids: CASSLPEGQGASPLHF. This chain connects TRBV5-1 to TRBJ1-6; 9 nucleotides align to TRBD1. Trimming removed 1 base from V and 13 bases from J; junction bases left unmatched: 12. The CDR3 covers 16 residues. CDR1 is SGHRS, CDR2 YFSETQ, per germline.

The chain is built from TRBV19 and TRBJ1-5, with 10 nucleotides matching TRBD1. Germline lookup yields CDR1 LNHDA and CDR2 SQIVND (reference sequence). The CDR3 covers 15 residues. V dropped 7 bases and J dropped 4; count of bases not matched to a gene: 7. For the CDR3, the DNA is TGTGCCAGTACCCTCCAGGGACAGGGGAATCAGCCCCAGCATTTT. This sequence encodes CASTLQGQGNQPQHF.

In its sample, this clone was seen a few times. V is TRBV18 and J is TRBJ2-5; no clear D. The DNA end lines up better with TRBJ2-7; the J call may be wrong. This CDR3 is 13 amino acids long. CDR1 and CDR2 (germline): KGHSH, LQKENI. Here the CDR3 DNA reads TGTGCCAGCTCGGGCATCATCTCCTACGAGCAGTACTTC. Its translation is CASSGIISYEQYF.

CDR3 sequence (DNA): TGCGCCAGCAGCTCCCGGGACTTTTACAATGAGCAGTTCTTC. Its protein is CASSSRDFYNEQFF. The chain employs TRBV5-1 and TRBJ2-1, with D maybe TRBD2 (6 bases). CDR1 and CDR2 from the germline V gene are SGHRS and YFSETQ. CDR3 length: 14 amino acids. V lost 3 bases, J lost 4 bases, and 11 bases lay in between.

This CDR3 is CASSDMSFEPYEQYF. In nucleotides, the CDR3 is TGTGCCAGCAGTGACATGAGTTTTGAACCCTACGAGCAGTACTTC. The V and J genes are TRBV6-1 and TRBJ2-5; D is uncertain. Near its end, the DNA agrees better with TRBJ2-7, so the J call may be wrong. CDR3 size: 15 residues. The germline gives CDR1 MNHNS, CDR2 SASEGT.

V gene TRBV7-2 combines with J gene TRBJ2-3, with 9 bases identical to TRBD2. Trimming cost V 2 bases and J 4 bases; bases outside gene matches: 4. Germline loops: CDR1 SGHTA, CDR2 FQGNSA. The CDR3 is 15 residues long. CDR3 sequence (DNA): TGTGCCAGCAGCTTAATGGCGGGGGGGCCAGATACGCAGTATTTT. Protein: CASSLMAGGPDTQYF.

This rearrangement joins TRBV29-1 to TRBJ1-2, with D perhaps TRBD1 (5 bases). V lost 7 bases and J 1 base, leaving 10 bases between the germline ends. Germline V gene sequence: CDR1 SQVTM, CDR2 ANQGSEA. This CDR3 has 12 amino acids. The CDR3 DNA reads as TGCAGCGCAGGGTGGGTTAACTATGGCTACACCTTC. Translating gives CSAGWVNYGYTF.

The V and J genes are TRBV5-4 and TRBJ1-3; 9 bases match TRBD1. There are 14 residues in the CDR3. The V gene's germline CDR1 is SGHNT and CDR2 YYREEE (reference sequence). Trimming cost V 4 bases and J 4 bases; bases outside gene matches: 3. CDR3 loop: CASSDTGGGNTIYF. The CDR3 nucleotides are TGTGCCAGCAGCGATACAGGGGGCGGAAACACCATATATTTT.

The genes are TRBV5-1 and TRBJ2-1; no clear D. Germline V gene lookup returns CDR1 SGHRS and CDR2 YFSETQ. V was shortened by 0 bases and J by 6 bases, with 4 bases between the two germline ends. The CDR3 is made up of 12 amino acids. The CDR3 DNA is TGCGCCAGCAGCTTGGGGGCCAATGAGCAGTTCTTC. Translated, it gives CASSLGANEQFF.

V and J are TRBV2 and TRBJ2-5; 8 bases are shared with TRBD1. CDR3 length: 15 amino acids. CDR1 and CDR2 from the germline V gene are SNHLY and FYNNEI. Trimming removed 4 bases from V and 13 bases from J; junction bases left unmatched: 17. For the CDR3, the DNA is TGTGCCAGCAGTGTCGGCAGGGGGCGCGGGGTACCGCGGTACTTC. Its protein is CASSVGRGRGVPRYF.

This chain uses TRBV30 with TRBJ1-1; unclear D gene. The CDR3 is made up of 13 amino acids. From germline, CDR1 is GTSNPN and CDR2 SVGIG (reference sequence). The ends were cut back, 6 bases at V and 8 bases at J, with 19 bases in the middle. The CDR3 protein is CACGRRSAQEAFF. CDR3 coding DNA: TGTGCCTGCGGCCGGAGGAGTGCGCAGGAAGCTTTCTTT.

This chain connects TRBV2 to TRBJ2-5, with 9 bases fitting TRBD1. The CDR3 covers 15 residues. Germline assignment: CDR1 SNHLY and CDR2 FYNNEI. V was clipped by 5 bases and J by 5 bases; unmatched bases: 9. CDR3 in DNA: TGTGCCAGCAGTAGGACAGGGGAGCCACCTGAGACCCAGTACTTC. As protein: CASSRTGEPPETQYF.

This chain joins TRBV9 and TRBJ2-1, with D maybe TRBD2 (5 bases). The V gene lost 2 bases and the J gene lost 0 bases, with 9 bases spanning the gap. The germline CDR1 and CDR2 sequences are SGDLS and YYNGEE. The CDR3 is 15 amino acids. The CDR3 bases are TGTGCCAGCAGCGTTGACGGGAACTCCTACAATGAGCAGTTCTTC. Translating gives CASSVDGNSYNEQFF.

CDR3 DNA sequence: TGTGCCAGCAGCTTAGTAGGGACTGACGCCGGCGGGGGAAAACTGTTTTTT. The encoded protein is CASSLVGTDAGGGKLFF. The V call is TRBV11-2, the J call TRBJ1-4, with D tentatively TRBD1 (5 bases). Trimming left V 1 base short and J 10 bases short, with 22 bases between. This CDR3 is 17 amino acids long. Germline-derived CDR1 and CDR2 are SGHAT and FQNNGV.

This chain links TRBV28 with TRBJ2-4; D is uncertain. The V and J ends lost 6 bases and 0 bases respectively, with 6 bases between them. The CDR3 sequence is 13 residues long. Germline CDR1 is MDHEN and CDR2 is SYDVKM. As DNA, the CDR3 is TGTGCCAGCAGCCGTCTAGCCAAAAACATTCAGTACTTC. This translates into CASSRLAKNIQYF.

This rearrangement joins TRBV28 to TRBJ2-7, with D possibly TRBD2 on 6 matching bases. This CDR3 contains 10 residues. CDR1 is MDHEN, CDR2 SYDVKM, per germline. The CDR3 sequence: CASGRYEQYF. The CDR3 DNA reads as TGTGCAAGCGGGCGATACGAGCAGTACTTC.

This clone has only one observation. At one of its ends the junction is not consistent with the germline gene, which may arise from a read error. V and J are TRBV5-1 and TRBJ1-1, with no clear D. The CDR3 contains 15 residues. CDR1 and CDR2 from the germline V gene are SGHRS and YFSETQ. CDR3 region: CASSLAGGHGGSFHF. For the CDR3, the DNA is TGCGCCAGCAGCTTGGCCGGAGGGCACGGCGGAAGCTTCCACTTT. The whole variable domain, filled in from reference TRBV5-1 and TRBJ1-1, reads KAGVTQTPRYLIKTRGQQVTLSCSPISGHRSVSWYQQTPGQGLQFLFEYFSETQRNKGNFPGRFSGRQFSNSRSEMNVSTLELGDSALYLCASSLAGGHGGSFHFGQGTRLTVV.